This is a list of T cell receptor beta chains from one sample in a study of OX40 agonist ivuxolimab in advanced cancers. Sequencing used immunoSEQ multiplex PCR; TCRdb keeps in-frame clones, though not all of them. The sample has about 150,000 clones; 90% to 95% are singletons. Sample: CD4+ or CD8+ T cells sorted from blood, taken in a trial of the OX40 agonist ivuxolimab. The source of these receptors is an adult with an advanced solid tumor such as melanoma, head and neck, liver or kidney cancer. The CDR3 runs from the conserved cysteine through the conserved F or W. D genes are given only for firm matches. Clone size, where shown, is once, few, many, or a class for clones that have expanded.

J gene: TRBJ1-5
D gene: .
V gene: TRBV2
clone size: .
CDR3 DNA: TGTGCCAGCAGTGTGCTGGGGGCGAGGAATCAGCCCCAGCATTTT
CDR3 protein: CASSVLGARNQPQHF

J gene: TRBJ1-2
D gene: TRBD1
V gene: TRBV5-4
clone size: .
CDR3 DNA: TGTGCCAGCAGGAGGACAGGGGGCTCAGTTGGCTACACCTTC
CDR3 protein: CASRRTGGSVGYTF

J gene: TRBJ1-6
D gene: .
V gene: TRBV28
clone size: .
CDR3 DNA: TGTGCCAGCAGTGAATCCCTTTATAATTCACCCCTCCACTTT
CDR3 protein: CASSESLYNSPLHF

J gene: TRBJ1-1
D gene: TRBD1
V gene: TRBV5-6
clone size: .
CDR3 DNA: TGTGCCAGCAGCTTGGACAGGGGGCGGGACACTGAAGCTTTCTTT
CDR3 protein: CASSLDRGRDTEAFF

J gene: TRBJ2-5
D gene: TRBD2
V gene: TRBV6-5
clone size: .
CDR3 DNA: TGTGCCAGCAGTTACGGGGGGGGAACCCAAGAGACCCAGTACTTC
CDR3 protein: CASSYGGGTQETQYF

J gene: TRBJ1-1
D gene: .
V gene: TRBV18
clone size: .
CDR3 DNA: TGTGCCAGCTCACCACCGCTTGGGGTGAACACTGAAGCTTTCTTT
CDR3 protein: CASSPPLGVNTEAFF

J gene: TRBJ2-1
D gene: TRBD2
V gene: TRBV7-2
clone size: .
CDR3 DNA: TGTGCCAGCAGCACTCCGGGACTAGCGATTGCTGAGCAGTTCTTC
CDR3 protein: CASSTPGLAIAEQFF

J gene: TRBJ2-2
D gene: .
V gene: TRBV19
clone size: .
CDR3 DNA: TGTGCCAGTAGTATACGCCGGTGGGGCGGAAGGTTAGGGAACACCGGGGAGCTGTTTTTT
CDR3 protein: CASSIRRWGGRLGNTGELFF

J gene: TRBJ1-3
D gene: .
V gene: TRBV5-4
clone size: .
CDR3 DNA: TGTGCCAGCAGCTTGGGCGGGCCCCTTAGGCCTGGAAACACCATATATTTT
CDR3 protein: CASSLGGPLRPGNTIYF

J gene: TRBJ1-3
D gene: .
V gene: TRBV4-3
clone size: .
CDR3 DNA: TGCGCCAGCAGTCTTACCAGGGTGCCGGGGGACACCATATATTTT
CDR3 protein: CASSLTRVPGDTIYF

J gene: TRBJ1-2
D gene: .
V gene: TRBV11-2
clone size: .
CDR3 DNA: TGTGCCAGCAGCAATGTAAGGGGTCCTAGGGCTTTAAATTATGGCTACACCTTC
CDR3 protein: CASSNVRGPRALNYGYTF

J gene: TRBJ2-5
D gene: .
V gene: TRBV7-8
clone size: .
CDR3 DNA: TGTGCCAGCCCATCCTCTAGCGAGACGGGGTGGGAGACCCAGTACTTC
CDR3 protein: CASPSSSETGWETQYF

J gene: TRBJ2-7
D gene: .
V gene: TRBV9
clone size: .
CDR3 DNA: TGTGCCAGCAGCGTAGGGGACGGAAGCTCCTACGAGCAGTACTTC
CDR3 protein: CASSVGDGSSYEQYF

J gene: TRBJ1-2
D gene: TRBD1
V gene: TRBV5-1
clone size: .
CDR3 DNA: TGCGCCAGCAGACGGCTGGGACAGGGGAACTATGGCTACACCTTC
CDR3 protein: CASRRLGQGNYGYTF

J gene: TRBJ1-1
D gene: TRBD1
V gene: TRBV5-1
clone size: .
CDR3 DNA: TGCGCCAGCAGCCGGGGGGACAGGAGTGACACTGAAGCTTTCTTT
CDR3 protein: CASSRGDRSDTEAFF

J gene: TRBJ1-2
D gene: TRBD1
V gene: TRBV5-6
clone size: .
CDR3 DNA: TGTGCCAGCAGCTGGGGACAGAACTATGGCTACACCTTC
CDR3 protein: CASSWGQNYGYTF

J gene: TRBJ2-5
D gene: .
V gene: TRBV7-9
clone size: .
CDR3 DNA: TGTGCCAGCGGCCCCGATGTAGAGACCCAGTACTTC
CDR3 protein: CASGPDVETQYF

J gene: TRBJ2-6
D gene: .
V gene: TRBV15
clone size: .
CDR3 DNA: TGTGCCACCAGCAGAGACGGAGTCTCTGGGGCCAACGTCCTGACTTTC
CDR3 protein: CATSRDGVSGANVLTF

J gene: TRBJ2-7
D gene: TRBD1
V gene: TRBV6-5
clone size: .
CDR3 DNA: TGTGCCAGCAGTTACTCGGGGACAGGGTCCTACGAGCAGTACTTC
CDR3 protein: CASSYSGTGSYEQYF

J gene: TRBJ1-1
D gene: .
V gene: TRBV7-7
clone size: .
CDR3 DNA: TGTGCCAGCAGCCCGATTCAGGGTGGGGGCACTGAAGCTTTCTTT
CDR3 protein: CASSPIQGGGTEAFF

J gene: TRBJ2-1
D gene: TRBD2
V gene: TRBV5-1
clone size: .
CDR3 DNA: TGCGCCAGCAGCTCCCTATTAGCGGGGGGTTACAATGAGCAGTTCTTC
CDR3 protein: CASSSLLAGGYNEQFF

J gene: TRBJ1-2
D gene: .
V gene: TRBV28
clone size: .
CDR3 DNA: TGTGCCAGCAGTTTAGGGGGGAAAGACCTGTACTATGGCTACACCTTC
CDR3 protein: CASSLGGKDLYYGYTF

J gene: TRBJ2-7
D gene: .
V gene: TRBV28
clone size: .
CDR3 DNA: TGTGCCAGCAGTTTTCTGGGAGTCAACGAGCAGTACTTC
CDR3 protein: CASSFLGVNEQYF

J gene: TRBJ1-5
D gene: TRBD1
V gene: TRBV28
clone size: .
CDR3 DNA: TGTGCCAGCAGTCTGAGTTCGGGACAGTTGATCTCGCCCCAGCATTTT
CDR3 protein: CASSLSSGQLISPQHF

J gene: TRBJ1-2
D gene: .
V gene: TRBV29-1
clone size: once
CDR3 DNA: TGCAGCGTTGGAATAGGGCTCTATGGCTACACCTTC
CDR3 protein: CSVGIGLYGYTF

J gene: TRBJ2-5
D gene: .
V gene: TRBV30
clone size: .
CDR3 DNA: TGTGCCTGGAGTGTACCGGAGACCCAGTACTTC
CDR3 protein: CAWSVPETQYF

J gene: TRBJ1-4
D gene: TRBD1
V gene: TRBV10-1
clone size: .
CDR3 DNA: TGCGCCAGCAGCCCGGGACAGGGAGGTGAAAAACTGTTTTTT
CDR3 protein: CASSPGQGGEKLFF

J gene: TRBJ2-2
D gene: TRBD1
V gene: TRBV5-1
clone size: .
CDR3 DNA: TGCGCCAGCAGCTTGGCCCCCGGGACAGGGATGGGCGGGGAGCTGTTTTTT
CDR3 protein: CASSLAPGTGMGGELFF

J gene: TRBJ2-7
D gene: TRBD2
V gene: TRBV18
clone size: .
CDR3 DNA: TGTGCCAGCTCACCACCAACTAGCGTCGGCGAGCAGTACTTC
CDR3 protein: CASSPPTSVGEQYF

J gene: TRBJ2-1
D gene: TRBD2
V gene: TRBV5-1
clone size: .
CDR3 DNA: TGCGCCAGCAGCGGCGGGGGAGTGGCTGGTGGGCAGTTCTTC
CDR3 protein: CASSGGGVAGGQFF

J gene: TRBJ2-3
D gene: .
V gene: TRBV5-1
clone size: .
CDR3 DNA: TGCGCCAGCAGCTTGGTTGCAGGGACAGATACGCAGTATTTT
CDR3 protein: CASSLVAGTDTQYF

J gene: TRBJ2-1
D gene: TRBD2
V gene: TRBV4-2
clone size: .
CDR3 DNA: TGTGCCAGCAGGCTCGGGACTAGCGGCAGTGAGCAGTTCTTC
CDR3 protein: CASRLGTSGSEQFF

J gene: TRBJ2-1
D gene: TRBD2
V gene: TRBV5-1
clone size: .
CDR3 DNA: TGCGCCAGCAGCTCACCCGGGGGGAATGAGCAGTTCTTC
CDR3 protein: CASSSPGGNEQFF

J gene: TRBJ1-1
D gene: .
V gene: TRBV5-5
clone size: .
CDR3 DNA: TGTGCCAGCAGCTTACAACCCGTAGGGGGGATGAACACTGAAGCTTTCTTT
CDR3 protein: CASSLQPVGGMNTEAFF

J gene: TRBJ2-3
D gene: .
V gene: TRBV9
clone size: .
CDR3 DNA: TGTGCCAGCAGCGTAGGAACGGACTCAAGCACAGATACGCAGTATTTT
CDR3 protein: CASSVGTDSSTDTQYF

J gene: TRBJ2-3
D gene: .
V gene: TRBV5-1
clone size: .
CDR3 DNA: TGCGCCAGCAGCTTAGTGGATGGGGTGTTCGCAGATACGCAGTATTTT
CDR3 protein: CASSLVDGVFADTQYF

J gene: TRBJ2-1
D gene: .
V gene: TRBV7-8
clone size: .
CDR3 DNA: TGTGCCAGCAGCCCCCCGGGGGCCTCCTACAATGAGCAGTTCTTC
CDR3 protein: CASSPPGASYNEQFF

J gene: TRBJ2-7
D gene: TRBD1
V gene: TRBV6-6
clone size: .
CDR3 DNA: TGTGCCAGCAGGTTCGGGACAGTAGACTCCTACGAGCAGTACTTC
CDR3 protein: CASRFGTVDSYEQYF

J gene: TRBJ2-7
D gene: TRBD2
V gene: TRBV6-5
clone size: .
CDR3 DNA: TGTGCCAGCAGTTACTCGGCTAGCGGCAACTACGAGCAGTACTTC
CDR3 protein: CASSYSASGNYEQYF

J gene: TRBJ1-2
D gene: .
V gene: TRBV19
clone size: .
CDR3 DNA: TGTGCCAGTAGTATCGGACAGACCTATGGCTACACCTTC
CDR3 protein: CASSIGQTYGYTF

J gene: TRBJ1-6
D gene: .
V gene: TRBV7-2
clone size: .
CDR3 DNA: TGTGCCAGCCTACCAAACAGGGCTTCACCCCTCCACTTT
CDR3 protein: CASLPNRASPLHF

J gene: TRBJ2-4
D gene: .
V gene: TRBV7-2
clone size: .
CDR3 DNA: TGTGCCAGCAGCCTACCAACAGGGTCCATTCAGTACTTC
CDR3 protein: CASSLPTGSIQYF

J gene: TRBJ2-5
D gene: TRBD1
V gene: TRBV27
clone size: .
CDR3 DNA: TGTGCCAGCAGACCGGGACAGGGGTTTTTGGAGACCCAGTACTTC
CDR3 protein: CASRPGQGFLETQYF

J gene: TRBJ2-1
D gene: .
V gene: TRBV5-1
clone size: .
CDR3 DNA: TGCGCCAGCATGAAGGGGGGAGACTCATACAATGAGCAGTTCTTC
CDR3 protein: CASMKGGDSYNEQFF

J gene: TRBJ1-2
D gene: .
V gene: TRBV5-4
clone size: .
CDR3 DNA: TGTGCCAGCAGCTTGGGCGTTGGTTCGGGGAGCTCATATGGCTACACCTTC
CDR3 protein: CASSLGVGSGSSYGYTF

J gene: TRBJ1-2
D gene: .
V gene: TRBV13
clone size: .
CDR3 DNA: TGTGCCAGCAGCTTAGGCGGGGGGATTGGCTACACCTTC
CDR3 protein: CASSLGGGIGYTF

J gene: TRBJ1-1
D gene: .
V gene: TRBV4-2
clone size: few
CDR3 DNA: TGTGCCAGCAGCCAAGATCTGGGTATGAACACTGAAGCTTTCTTT
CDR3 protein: CASSQDLGMNTEAFF

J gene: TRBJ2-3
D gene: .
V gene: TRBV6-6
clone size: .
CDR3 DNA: TGTGCCAGCAGTTTCCAGGGGAGGGCAGATACGCAGTATTTT
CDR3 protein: CASSFQGRADTQYF

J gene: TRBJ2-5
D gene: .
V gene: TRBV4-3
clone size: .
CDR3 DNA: TGCGCCAGCAGCCTCCACAGGAGGGGTGAGACCCAGTACTTC
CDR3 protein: CASSLHRRGETQYF

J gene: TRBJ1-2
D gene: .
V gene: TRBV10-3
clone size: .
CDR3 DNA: TGTGCCATCAGTGGAACGCAGGCTAACTATGGCTACACCTTC
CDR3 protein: CAISGTQANYGYTF

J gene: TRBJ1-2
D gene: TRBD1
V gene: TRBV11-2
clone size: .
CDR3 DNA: TGTGCCAGCAGCTACCAACCCGCCGGGACAGGCGACTATGGCTACACCTTC
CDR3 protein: CASSYQPAGTGDYGYTF

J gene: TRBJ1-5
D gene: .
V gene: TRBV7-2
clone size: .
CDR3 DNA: TGTGCCAGCAGCTTATATCCAGACAATCAGCCCCAGCATTTT
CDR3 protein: CASSLYPDNQPQHF

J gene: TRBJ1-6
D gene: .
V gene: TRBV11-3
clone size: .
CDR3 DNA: TGTGCCAGCAGCTTAGCCGGGAACTCACCCCTCCACTTT
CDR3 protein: CASSLAGNSPLHF

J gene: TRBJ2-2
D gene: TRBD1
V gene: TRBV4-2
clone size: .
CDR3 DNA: TGTGCCAGCAGCCAAGAGGTTTTAGGGACAGGGGCCGGCGGGGAGCTGTTTTTT
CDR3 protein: CASSQEVLGTGAGGELFF

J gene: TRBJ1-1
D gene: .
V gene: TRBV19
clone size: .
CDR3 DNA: TGTGCCAGTAGTACAGAAGGAAGATCTGAAGCTTTCTTT
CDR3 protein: CASSTEGRSEAFF